The 29 T cell receptor beta chains in this list originate from one sample, sequenced in a study of blood T cells in healthy people across ages. Next came a second PCR, run for 7 to 11 cycles, which used a sample-barcoded 5' primer along with a J-beta primer mix. TCRdb re-derived calls from the 5' RACE reads in MiXCR, one entry per CDR3 protein. The sample includes approximately 600,000 distinct CDR3 sequences, about 54% seen only once; the top ten take over 35%. The specimen was blood. These receptors originate from a man aged 55-75 years in good health.

The chain is built from TRBV5-1 and TRBJ2-5; 7 bases map to TRBD1. This CDR3 region has 15 residues. The V segment lost 4 bases and the J segment 5 bases; nucleotides outside the gene matches: 11. The germline V gene encodes CDR1 SGHRS and CDR2 YFSETQ. The CDR3 protein is CASSLETGRLETQYF. CDR3 coding DNA: TGCGCCAGCAGCCTCGAGACAGGGCGGTTGGAGACCCAGTACTTC. Complete variable domain (other parts from reference TRBV5-1 and TRBJ2-5): KAGVTQTPRYLIKTRGQQVTLSCSPISGHRSVSWYQQTPGQGLQFLFEYFSETQRNKGNFPGRFSGRQFSNSRSEMNVSTLELGDSALYLCASSLETGRLETQYFGPGTRLLVL.

V gene TRBV3-1 combines with J gene TRBJ1-2; D is uncertain. V shed 1 base and J shed 2 bases, with 8 bases lying between them. Germline CDR1 LGHDT, CDR2 YNNKEL (reference sequence). The CDR3 loop spans 14 amino acids. The CDR3 DNA reads TGTGCCAGCAGCCAAGTGGATGGCAACTATGGCTACACCTTC. Translation gives CASSQVDGNYGYTF.

This chain joins TRBV6-4 and TRBJ2-4; 7 nucleotides align to TRBD2. This CDR3 has 15 amino acids. Trimming took 5 bases from V and 8 from J; bases not matched to a gene: 12. Germline lookup yields CDR1 MRHNA and CDR2 SNTAGT. The CDR3 protein is CASSPGGLNGDIQYF. The CDR3 DNA reads TGTGCCAGCAGTCCCGGGGGGTTGAATGGAGACATTCAGTACTTC.

This clonotype was counted once. The DNA is omitted, as the CDR3 cannot be located on it reliably, and the CDR3 follows TCRdb's listing. The V call is TRBV10-3, the J call TRBJ1-2; the D call in the table, TRBD1, was not verified against the DNA. CDR1 and CDR2 from the germline V gene are ENHRY and SYGVKD. The CDR3 numbers 20 amino acids, ends counted. The CDR3 spells CAISYFQEAFFGQGTYGYTF.

This clonotype was seen a few times. V gene TRBV18 combines with J gene TRBJ2-5, with D maybe TRBD1 (5 bases). Trimming took 1 base from V and 0 from J, leaving 9 bases between them. The CDR3 totals 15 residues. CDR1 is KGHSH and CDR2 is LQKENI in the germline V gene. In nucleotides, the CDR3 is TGTGCCAGCTCACCACAGGGGAACCACCAAGAGACCCAGTACTTC. Translated, it gives CASSPQGNHQETQYF.

The rearrangement uses TRBV29-1 and TRBJ2-3; no clear D gene. The germline V gene encodes CDR1 SQVTM and CDR2 ANQGSEA. Trimming stripped 4 bases from V and 1 base from J, with 6 bases between. CDR3 length: 12 residues. The CDR3 here is CSVVLGTDTQYF. CDR3 DNA sequence: TGCAGCGTTGTTCTGGGCACAGATACGCAGTATTTT.

The rearrangement uses TRBV12-5 and TRBJ2-4; 12 bases are shared with TRBD2. The end of the DNA fits TRBJ2-7 better, so the J call may be wrong. Germline lookup yields CDR1 LGHNT and CDR2 FRNRAP. The CDR3 sequence is 16 residues long. CDR3: CASGLSTSGGSYEQYF. The CDR3 DNA reads as TGTGCTAGTGGTTTGTCGACTAGCGGGGGTTCCTACGAGCAGTACTTC.

The gene calls are TRBV6-5 and TRBJ1-2; D remains ambiguous. V was clipped by 0 bases and J by 6 bases, with 14 bases between them. The CDR3 runs to 15 residues. Germline values: CDR1 MNHEY, CDR2 SVGAGI. CDR3 sequence (DNA): TGTGCCAGCAGTTACTCGATGCCTGGCTCAGATGGCTACACCTTC. Protein: CASSYSMPGSDGYTF.

The chain has TRBV20-1 and TRBJ1-1, with D unclear. Trimming shortened V by 3 bases and J by 7 bases, and 9 bases separated the two germline ends. The CDR3 is 11 residues long. Per the germline V gene, CDR1 is DFQATT and CDR2 is SNEGSKA (reference sequence). DNA of the CDR3: TGCAGTGCTAGCGTCGGAAATGAAGCTTTCTTT. It yields the protein CSASVGNEAFF.

The chain is built from TRBV29-1 and TRBJ2-5, with TRBD2 matching 7 bases. The V segment lost 3 bases and the J segment 9 bases; nucleotides outside the gene matches: 10. Looked up from germline, CDR1 is SQVTM and CDR2 is ANQGSEA. The CDR3 is 13 amino acids. The CDR3 region has the DNA TGCAGCGTTGAGGGTGGGGCTCGGGAGGCCCAGTACTTC. Protein: CSVEGGAREAQYF. Using reference TRBV29-1 and TRBJ2-5 for the parts outside the CDR3, the full variable domain is SAVISQKPSRDICQRGTSLTIQCQVDSQVTMMFWYRQQPGQSLTLIATANQGSEATYESGFVIDKFPISRPNLTFSTLTVSNMSPEDSSIYLCSVEGGAREAQYFGPGTRLLVL.

The chain links TRBV12-3 or TRBV12-4 to TRBJ1-1; D ambiguous. Trimming left V 3 bases short and J 0 bases short, with 11 bases between. This CDR3 is 15 amino acids long. The CDR3 sequence: CASSLSDGVNTEAFF. The CDR3 bases are TGTGCCAGCAGTTTGTCGGACGGAGTGAACACTGAAGCTTTCTTT.

This clonotype was counted between two and nine times. The chain carries TRBV7-2 and TRBJ2-1; 7 nucleotides align to TRBD2. V trimming: 2 bases; J trimming: 4 bases; junction bases outside the gene matches: 8. CDR1 SGHTA and CDR2 FQGNSA come from the germline V gene. The CDR3 runs 16 residues. As DNA, the CDR3 is TGTGCCAGCAGCTTAAGCGGGACTGGGGGGTACAATGAGCAGTTCTTC. It yields the protein CASSLSGTGGYNEQFF.

The V call is TRBV15, the J call TRBJ2-1, with 12 bases aligning to TRBD2. Unmatched junction bases numbered 11, after V lost 4 bases and J lost 7 bases. CDR3 length equals 17 residues. Germline V gene lookup returns CDR1 LNHNV and CDR2 YYDKDF (reference sequence). This CDR3 is CATSTLGLAGNQNEQFF. The DNA of the CDR3 is TGTGCCACCAGCACACTCGGACTAGCGGGGAATCAGAATGAGCAGTTCTTC. The full variable domain, in which reference TRBV15 and TRBJ2-1 provide the parts outside the CDR3, is DAMVIQNPRYQVTQFGKPVTLSCSQTLNHNVMYWYQQKSSQAPKLLFHYYDKDFNNEADTPDNFQSRRPNTSFCFLDIRSPGLGDTAMYLCATSTLGLAGNQNEQFFGPGTRLTVL.

This clonotype showed up just once. The V and J genes are TRBV25-1 and TRBJ2-3; 8 nucleotides align to TRBD1. The length of the CDR3 is 18 residues. Unmatched junction bases numbered 11, after V lost 1 base and J lost 2 bases. Germline CDR1 and CDR2: MGHDK and SYGVNS. CDR3 region: CASSESFGQGQATDTQYF. CDR3 nucleotides: TGTGCCAGCAGTGAATCGTTTGGGCAGGGACAGGCCACAGATACGCAGTATTTT. The full variable domain, its missing parts supplied by reference TRBV25-1 and TRBJ2-3, is EADIYQTPRYLVIGTGKKITLECSQTMGHDKMYWYQQDPGMELHLIHYSYGVNSTEKGDLSSESTVSRIRTEHFPLTLESARPSHTSQYLCASSESFGQGQATDTQYFGPGTRLTVL.

This clonotype was detected a few times. The chain recombines TRBV11-2 with TRBJ1-2; D is perhaps TRBD1 (5 bases). The CDR3 runs 15 residues. CDR1 and CDR2 (germline): SGHAT, FQNNGV. V lost 4 bases and J 3 bases, leaving 15 bases between the germline ends. The chain's CDR3 is CASSSSPQGHYGYTF. Here the CDR3 DNA reads TGTGCCAGCAGCTCCTCACCCCAGGGTCACTATGGCTACACCTTC.

The CDR3: CSARNRDRVYGPQYF. The CDR3 coding sequence is TGCAGTGCTAGGAACCGGGACAGGGTATATGGGCCGCAGTACTTC. The chain has TRBV20-1 and TRBJ2-5, with 9 positions matching TRBD1. Germline assignment: CDR1 DFQATT and CDR2 SNEGSKA (reference sequence). There are 15 residues in the CDR3. V shed 3 bases, J shed 11 bases, and the junction held 16 bases outside the gene matches.

The V and J genes are TRBV28 and TRBJ2-1; tentatively, D is TRBD1 (6 bases). Germline CDR1 MDHEN, CDR2 SYDVKM. V dropped 5 bases and J dropped 8 bases, with 28 bases sitting between them. CDR3 length equals 18 residues. Here the CDR3 reads CASSGSQGAGFGLYEQFF. The DNA for the CDR3 is TGTGCCAGCAGTGGATCACAGGGTGCCGGGTTCGGTCTCTATGAGCAGTTCTTC.

This clonotype has a handful of counts. The chain recombines TRBV29-1 with TRBJ2-7, with D unclear. The CDR3 has 10 amino acids. Trimming shortened V by 6 bases and J by 7 bases, and 10 bases separated the two germline ends. Germline CDR1 SQVTM, CDR2 ANQGSEA. CDR3: CSVTMGEQYF. The CDR3 nucleotides are TGCAGCGTGACGATGGGAGAGCAGTACTTC.

The chain is built from TRBV18 and TRBJ2-1, with D possibly being TRBD1 (5 bases). The DNA end is a closer match to TRBJ2-7, so the J assignment may be wrong. The length of the CDR3 is 16 residues. Per the germline V gene, CDR1 is KGHSH and CDR2 is LQKENI. In DNA form, the CDR3 reads TGTGCCAGCTCACCACCTCGACAGAGCTCCTACAATGAGCAGTACTTC. Residues: CASSPPRQSSYNEQYF.

The V and J genes are TRBV5-1 and TRBJ2-3, with D perhaps TRBD2 (5 bases). Trimming removed 1 base at V and 5 bases at J, with 14 bases between. Germline assignment: CDR1 SGHRS and CDR2 YFSETQ. The CDR3 is 15 amino acids. The CDR3 DNA is TGCGCCAGCAGCTTGTCAGGTCCGGAGGAAGATACGCAGTATTTT. It codes for CASSLSGPEEDTQYF.

V is TRBV11-2 and J is TRBJ2-6, with D perhaps matching TRBD1 (6 bases). The germline V gene encodes CDR1 SGHAT and CDR2 FQNNGV. The length of the CDR3 is 16 residues. Deletions cut 1 base from V and 3 bases from J, with 10 bases between. The CDR3 reads CASSLVGGFGANVLTF. CDR3 nucleotide sequence: TGTGCCAGCAGCTTAGTTGGGGGCTTTGGGGCCAACGTCCTGACTTTC.

This clonotype was picked up a small number of times. The chain has TRBV9 and TRBJ2-1; a weak D match, TRBD2 (5 bases). The DNA end is more similar to TRBJ2-7, so the J call may be wrong. Germline values: CDR1 SGDLS, CDR2 YYNGEE. This CDR3 has 15 amino acids. The CDR3 DNA reads TGTGCCAGCAGCGTAGTGGACTTCTCCTACAATGAGCAGTACTTC. It codes for CASSVVDFSYNEQYF.

The chain recombines TRBV29-1 with TRBJ2-4; 7 bases match TRBD1. Gene TRBJ2-7 matches the end of the DNA better, so the J call may be wrong. Germline V gives CDR1 SQVTM, CDR2 ANQGSEA. There are 12 residues in the CDR3. This CDR3 reads CSVRQGRNEQYF. Written as DNA, the CDR3 is TGCAGCGTTAGACAGGGTAGGAACGAGCAGTACTTC.

The chain couples TRBV4-1 to TRBJ2-1; TRBD1 matches at 7 bases. J was trimmed by 7 bases and V by 0 bases; bases with no gene match: 15. In germline, CDR1 is MGHRA, CDR2 YSYEKL. The CDR3 sequence is 18 residues long. Here the CDR3 DNA reads TGCGCCAGCAGCCAAGAAGGGGGCGGATTTGAACTTACGAATGAGCAGTTCTTC. Translating it yields CASSQEGGGFELTNEQFF.

The gene calls are TRBV20-1 and TRBJ2-7; 10 nucleotides agree with TRBD2. Germline V CDR1 and CDR2: DFQATT, SNEGSKA (reference sequence). The CDR3 covers 12 residues. V shed 3 bases and J 7 bases; nucleotides not matched to a gene: 3. In DNA form, the CDR3 reads TGCAGTGCTAGTGTAGCGGGGGGAGAGCAGTACTTC. Protein sequence: CSASVAGGEQYF.

The chain combines TRBV5-1 with TRBJ1-6; TRBD1 agrees at 11 bases. Germline V gene data show CDR1 as SGHRS and CDR2 as YFSETQ. The CDR3 runs to 15 residues. After removal of 0 bases from V and 10 bases from J, the junction contained 3 bases not matched to a gene. CDR3 nucleotides: TGCGCCAGCAGCTTGGGGACAGGGGGCGACTCACCCCTCCACTTT. It codes for CASSLGTGGDSPLHF. Together with reference TRBV5-1 and TRBJ1-6, the CDR3 gives the full variable domain: KAGVTQTPRYLIKTRGQQVTLSCSPISGHRSVSWYQQTPGQGLQFLFEYFSETQRNKGNFPGRFSGRQFSNSRSEMNVSTLELGDSALYLCASSLGTGGDSPLHFGNGTRLTVT.

The V and J genes are TRBV5-5 and TRBJ2-7, with D possibly matching TRBD1 (5 bases). Germline V CDR1 and CDR2: SGHKS, YYEKEE (reference sequence). The CDR3 contains 16 residues. Trimming shortened V by 4 bases and J by 1 base, and 18 bases separated the two germline ends. CDR3 sequence reads: CASSPRQSVGSYEQYF. The CDR3 DNA reads TGTGCCAGCAGCCCCAGACAGTCGGTGGGTTCCTACGAGCAGTACTTC.

The chain carries TRBV10-3 and TRBJ2-1, with 12 bases that match TRBD1. Germline values: CDR1 ENHRY, CDR2 SYGVKD. This CDR3 spans 15 amino acids. V lost 4 bases to trimming and J lost 8 bases; unmatched junction nucleotides: 6. CDR3 region: CAISGGTGGNHEQFF. The CDR3 coding sequence is TGTGCCATCAGTGGCGGGACAGGGGGCAACCATGAGCAGTTCTTC.

V gene TRBV25-1 combines with J gene TRBJ1-2, with 7 bases aligning to TRBD1. This CDR3 is built from 15 residues. J lost 8 bases, V lost 2 bases, and 11 bases had no gene match. CDR1 MGHDK and CDR2 SYGVNS come from the germline V gene. The CDR3 region is CASSEVGRQGGGYTF. The CDR3 nucleotides are TGTGCCAGCAGTGAAGTAGGCCGACAGGGAGGAGGCTACACCTTC.